This TCR beta chain was captured by sequencing in a study of shared clonotypes between healthy human individuals. Study results and caveats: Sampling involved blood alone; tissue repertoires likely differ. Only a few donors were included, so the genetic and exposure-history diversity represented was limited.

Each of the donors was a healthy adult who was HIV-negative and had not had a recent acute infection or vaccination. V was pared by 6 bases and J by 7 bases, with 13 bases between. Germline CDR1 is SNHLY and CDR2 is FYNNEI. This CDR3 is 13 amino acids long. Remarks on this clone: Antigen: not known. At the DNA level, this CDR3 is encoded by other sequences in the same sample as well.

Only in-frame clones appear in the TCRdb table, and some are missing; sequencing was by immunoSEQ multiplex PCR. The sample lists 2 million to 2.5 million clones, just over 90% occurring once. This clonotype was obtained from a man younger than 35 in good health. Some clones in this sample may be carry-over from other donors' samples. The sample taken for sequencing was naive CD4+ T cells from PBMCs. Subset: CD45RA+ positively selected. V and J are TRBV2 and TRBJ1-5, with a weak D call TRBD1 (6 bases). CDR3 in amino acids: CASRATGNQPQHF. CDR3 DNA: TGTGCCAGCAGAGCTACAGGGAACCAGCCCCAGCATTTT. The full variable domain, completed using reference TRBV2 and TRBJ1-5, is EPEVTQTPSHQVTQMGQEVILRCVPISNHLYFYWYRQILGQKVEFLVSFYNNEISEKSEIFDDQFSVERPDGSNFTLKIRSTKLEDSAMYFCASRATGNQPQHFGDGTRLSIL.